The 2 T cell receptor beta chains presented below share a single source sample, sequenced in a study of vaccination effects on CD4 cells after COVID-19. Antigen-specific CD4+ T cells were first expanded with viral peptide pools by the ViraFEST assay and only then sequenced. The culture ran for 10 days, and then CD4+ T cells were isolated. Participants received two doses of either the BNT162b2 or mRNA-1273 vaccine. This table comes from immunoSEQ multiplex PCR, and its TCRdb copy is limited to in-frame clones, with some not included. The repertoire includes 30,000 to 40,000 clones, approximately 64% of them detected once, and 8.7% sits in the top ten. Which antigens these TCRs recognize remains unknown. The input for sequencing was CD4+ T cells from PBMCs cultured with SARS-CoV-2 spike peptides, taken after COVID-19 vaccination. The origin of the receptors is a human donor who received a COVID-19 vaccine.

The V and J genes are TRBV7-8 and TRBJ1-6; TRBD1 aligns across 9 bases. Trimming cost V 5 bases and J 7 bases; bases outside gene matches: 9. Germline values: CDR1 SGHVS, CDR2 FQNEAQ. The CDR3 covers 16 residues. For the CDR3, the DNA is TGTGCCAGCAGCCCACGGGGACAGGGTTGGAATTCACCCCTCCACTTT. This translates into CASSPRGQGWNSPLHF.

There are a few counts of this clone. In nucleotides, the CDR3 is TGTGCCAGCAGCCTCGGACAGCCACTAGCTAACTATGGCTACACCTTC. The encoded protein is CASSLGQPLANYGYTF. The rearrangement uses TRBV6-6 and TRBJ1-2, with a weak D call TRBD1 (6 bases). The CDR3 contains 16 residues. Germline loops: CDR1 MNHNY, CDR2 SVGAGI (reference sequence). V was shortened by 6 bases and J by 0 bases, with 17 bases between the two germline ends.